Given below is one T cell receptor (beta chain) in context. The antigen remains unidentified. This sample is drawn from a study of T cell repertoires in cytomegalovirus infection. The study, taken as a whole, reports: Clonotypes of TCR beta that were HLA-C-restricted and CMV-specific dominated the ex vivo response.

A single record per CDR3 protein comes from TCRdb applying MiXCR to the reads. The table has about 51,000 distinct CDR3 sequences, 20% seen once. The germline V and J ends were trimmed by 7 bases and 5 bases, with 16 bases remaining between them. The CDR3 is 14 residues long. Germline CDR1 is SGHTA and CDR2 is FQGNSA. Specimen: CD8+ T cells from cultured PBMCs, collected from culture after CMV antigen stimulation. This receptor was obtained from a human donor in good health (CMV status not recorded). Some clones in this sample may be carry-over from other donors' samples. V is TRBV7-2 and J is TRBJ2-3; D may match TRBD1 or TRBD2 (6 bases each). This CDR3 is CASTKTGGRDTQYF. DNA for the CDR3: TGTGCCAGCACCAAGACTGGGGGGCGAGATACGCAGTATTTT.